A selection of T cell receptor beta chains follows, all from one sample in a study of regulatory T cells in long-lasting Graves disease. TCRdb redid the calling of the multiplex PCR reads with MiXCR, one entry per CDR3 protein. Counted here are a few hundred thousand distinct CDR3 sequences, around 20% occurring once; the ten biggest clones make up more than 11%. The sample consisted of peripheral blood mononuclear cells (PBMCs), taken at new diagnosis, from a patient treated with antithyroid drugs. These receptors all come from a female donor with Graves disease. CDR3s include the opening cysteine and the closing phenylalanine or tryptophan. D genes are given only for firm matches. Clone size is stated in some rows and not others, as once, few, many or a class when expanded.

d_call j_call v_call clone_size cdr3_aa cdr3_nt
TRBD2 TRBJ2-7 TRBV7-2 many CASTSRGGSYEQYF TGTGCCAGCACCTCTCGGGGGGGCTCCTACGAGCAGTACTTC
TRBD1 TRBJ1-5 TRBV4-2 - CASSQEPDRDNQPQHF TGTGCCAGCAGCCAAGAGCCTGACAGGGACAATCAGCCCCAGCATTTT
- TRBJ1-2 TRBV29-1 few CSADRPNYGYTF TGCAGCGCCGACCGGCCTAACTATGGCTACACCTTC
- TRBJ2-7 TRBV4-3 many CASSPGRVREYEQYF TGCGCCAGCAGCCCGGGCCGGGTCAGGGAATACGAGCAGTACTTC
- TRBJ2-5 TRBV7-2 many CASSFSWGRETQYF TGTGCCAGCAGCTTTAGCTGGGGCAGGGAGACCCAGTACTTC
- TRBJ1-3 TRBV20-1 many CSAPTESSGNTIYF TGCAGTGCCCCGACAGAGAGCTCTGGAAACACCATATATTTT
- TRBJ2-7 TRBV7-9 many CASSLGDWGYEQYF TGTGCCAGCAGCTTAGGGGACTGGGGCTACGAGCAGTACTTC
- TRBJ2-5 TRBV7-2 many CASSPPMAETQYF TGTGCCAGCAGCCCCCCCATGGCGGAGACCCAGTACTTC
TRBD1 TRBJ1-4 TRBV7-9 few CASSTGQGPRGEKLFF TGTGCCAGCAGCACCGGACAGGGCCCTAGGGGTGAAAAACTGTTTTTT
- TRBJ2-7 TRBV6-1 - CASSTGTVIYEQYF TGTGCCAGCAGCACCGGGACGGTAATCTACGAGCAGTACTTC
- TRBJ2-3 TRBV7-2 many CASSRKDSDTQYF TGTGCCAGCAGCCGCAAAGATTCAGATACGCAGTATTTT
TRBD2 TRBJ2-4 TRBV20-1 - CSVWEGRTAKNIQYF TGCAGTGTCTGGGAGGGAAGGACAGCCAAAAACATTCAGTACTTC
TRBD1 TRBJ2-3 TRBV9 many CASSVSDRATDTQYF TGTGCCAGCAGCGTATCTGACAGGGCCACAGATACGCAGTATTTT
- TRBJ2-3 TRBV7-9 many CASSLGVTAVDTQYF TGTGCCAGCAGCTTAGGAGTGACAGCCGTAGATACGCAGTATTTT
TRBD2 TRBJ2-1 TRBV11-2 - CASSSRGGFNEQFF TGTGCCAGCAGCTCCCGGGGGGGCTTTAATGAGCAGTTCTTC
- TRBJ2-7 TRBV3-1 - CASSPDKSYEQYF TGTGCCAGCAGTCCTGACAAGTCCTACGAGCAGTACTTC
- TRBJ1-2 TRBV4-1 few CASSQDHQGYGYTF TGCGCCAGCAGCCAAGACCATCAGGGATATGGCTACACCTTC
TRBD1 TRBJ1-5 TRBV12-3/TRBV12-4 once CASKDRGISNQPQHF TGTGCCAGCAAGGACAGGGGGATTAGCAATCAGCCCCAGCATTTT
- TRBJ2-3 TRBV28 many CASSWRFGGGPTDTQYF TGTGCCAGCAGTTGGCGGTTTGGGGGGGGGCCCACAGATACGCAGTATTTT
- TRBJ2-3 TRBV12-3/TRBV12-4 many CASSFSSFTDTQYF TGTGCCAGCAGTTTTTCCAGCTTCACAGATACGCAGTATTTT
TRBD1 TRBJ1-1 TRBV5-6 many CASSVGQVYAFF TGTGCCAGCAGCGTGGGACAGGTTTATGCTTTCTTT
- TRBJ1-1 TRBV9 many CASSVHRRSTEAFF TGTGCCAGCAGCGTCCACAGGAGAAGCACTGAAGCTTTCTTT
TRBD1 TRBJ2-1 TRBV4-3 many CASSQAKGQGIYEQFF TGCGCCAGCAGCCAAGCTAAGGGACAGGGGATATATGAGCAGTTCTTC
TRBD2 TRBJ2-3 TRBV20-1 many CSAVAGVSTDTQYF TGCAGTGCAGTAGCGGGGGTCAGCACAGATACGCAGTATTTT
TRBD2 TRBJ2-3 TRBV15 many CATSRTSGGPSSTQYF TGTGCCACCAGCCGGACTAGCGGGGGGCCGTCCTCTACGCAGTATTTT
- TRBJ2-1 TRBV9 many CASSVRTSSSNEQFF TGTGCCAGCAGCGTCAGGACTTCATCCTCAAATGAGCAGTTCTTC
- TRBJ1-5 TRBV12-3/TRBV12-4 many CASGLVGGIHSNQPQHF TGTGCCAGCGGCCTTGTGGGGGGGATCCATAGCAATCAGCCCCAGCATTTT
- TRBJ2-6 TRBV9 few CASSVEAVGLGANVLTF TGTGCCAGCAGCGTAGAGGCGGTGGGGCTGGGGGCCAACGTCCTGACTTTC
- TRBJ2-7 TRBV5-1 many CASSLDAPGLSYEQYF TGCGCCAGCAGCTTGGACGCACCGGGCCTCTCCTACGAGCAGTACTTC
- TRBJ2-2 TRBV11-2 many CASSLGPTQGPGELFF TGTGCCAGCAGCTTAGGACCTACACAGGGACCCGGGGAGCTGTTTTTT
- TRBJ2-1 TRBV11-1 many CASSLGSSSYNEQFF TGTGCCAGCAGCTTAGGTAGTAGCTCCTACAATGAGCAGTTCTTC
- TRBJ2-1 TRBV7-2 many CASSFGESSYNEQFF TGTGCCAGCAGCTTTGGGGAGAGCTCCTACAATGAGCAGTTCTTC
- TRBJ2-3 TRBV11-3 few CASSSQGQVGDTQYF TGTGCCAGCAGCTCCCAGGGACAAGTGGGAGATACGCAGTATTTT
- TRBJ1-1 TRBV9 few CASSPIGQQAFF TGTGCCAGCAGCCCCATAGGGCAGCAAGCTTTCTTT
- TRBJ2-7 TRBV15 many CATSRDHGGLDEQYF TGTGCCACCAGCAGGGACCATGGGGGTTTGGACGAGCAGTACTTC
TRBD2 TRBJ2-7 TRBV11-2 many CASSSRASGTYEQYF TGTGCCAGCAGCTCTCGGGCTAGCGGGACCTACGAGCAGTACTTC
TRBD1 TRBJ2-1 TRBV3-1 - CASSLWDRDPYNEQFF TGTGCCAGCAGCCTCTGGGACAGGGATCCCTACAATGAGCAGTTCTTC
- TRBJ1-1 TRBV5-4 once CASRTRAPGTEAFF TGTGCCAGCAGAACCCGGGCCCCAGGAACTGAAGCTTTCTTT
- TRBJ1-4 TRBV3-1 many CASSLQSGRNEKLFF TGTGCCAGCAGCCTCCAGAGTGGGCGTAATGAAAAACTGTTTTTT
- TRBJ1-6 TRBV28 - CASSGRGRSYNSPLHF TGTGCCAGCAGTGGCAGGGGCAGGTCCTATAATTCACCCCTCCACTTT
- TRBJ2-7 TRBV6-1 many CASGRTSAYEQYF TGTGCCAGCGGAAGGACGTCCGCTTACGAGCAGTACTTC
TRBD2 TRBJ2-7 TRBV7-6 - CASSLGTSGIREQYF TGTGCCAGCAGCTTAGGGACTAGCGGGATCAGGGAGCAGTACTTC
TRBD2 TRBJ2-1 TRBV9 - CASSVASGTSGGSYNEQFF TGTGCCAGCAGCGTAGCCTCCGGGACTAGCGGGGGGTCCTACAATGAGCAGTTCTTC
- TRBJ2-1 TRBV7-3 many CASSSYLGNEQFF TGTGCCAGCAGCTCCTACCTAGGCAATGAGCAGTTCTTC